The entry that follows covers one T cell receptor (beta chain) sequence. Its antigen is as yet unknown. This specimen includes other DNA sequences encoding the same CDR3. Collection occurred without any documented infections or immune events in donors. This specimen comes from a study of identifying expanded T cells in peripheral blood. Findings and caveats of the study: Across healthy donors, higher total template counts meant significantly greater roughly 2-week count variance.

TCRdb's table, derived via immunoSEQ multiplex PCR, lists solely in-frame clones and lacks some. This repertoire shows 80,000 to 90,000 clones, around 89% found once; its top ten account for approximately 2.8%. The V gene lost 2 bases and the J gene lost 2 bases, with 6 bases spanning the gap. The germline CDR1 and CDR2 sequences are SGHVS and FNYEAQ. The CDR3 is made up of 14 amino acids. The sequence derives from a person aged 18-70 years in good health. This chain links TRBV7-6 with TRBJ2-2; D is undetermined. The specimen sequenced was blood. This CDR3 reads CASSLQPNTGELFF. CDR3 in DNA: TGTGCCAGCAGCTTACAACCTAACACCGGGGAGCTGTTTTTT.